The TCR beta chain described here comes from a study of early T cells in non-severe SARS-CoV-2 infection. The germline gives CDR1 SGHRS, CDR2 YFSETQ. With 0 bases removed from V and 4 bases from J, the gap between germline ends came to 11 bases. CDR3 size: 15 residues. Ten or more counts support this clonotype. Unique molecular identifier tags were affixed to discrete cDNA molecules. TCRdb passed the 5' RACE reads through MiXCR, listing each CDR3 protein once. This table holds about 30,000 distinct CDR3 sequences, approximately 5.6% found once. Specimen: whole blood. The receptor comes from an adult who was a healthcare worker with PCR-confirmed SARS-CoV-2 infection or an uninfected control (not recorded which). The genes are TRBV5-1 and TRBJ1-3, with unresolved D. As DNA, the CDR3 is TGCGCCAGCAGCTTGGTGGCAGCTTCCGGAAACACCATATATTTT. Protein: CASSLVAASGNTIYF.